The 5 T cell receptor beta chains given below trace back to one sample, sequenced in a study of blood T cell repertoires in COVID-19. Some clones are missing from TCRdb's copy, which holds only in-frame ones; the method was immunoSEQ multiplex PCR. The sample holds under 250,000 clones, about nine tenths seen once. Sequencing used peripheral blood. The receptor set was obtained from a man between 35 and 55 years old with acute or convalescent COVID-19.

The V gene is TRBV29-1, the J gene TRBJ2-7; 11 positions agree with TRBD1. The CDR3 totals 14 residues. The junction had 9 bases not matched to a gene; V was cut back by 7 bases and J by 4 bases. The germline gives CDR1 SQVTM, CDR2 ANQGSEA. CDR3 residues: CSAHAGQGEYEQYF. The CDR3 nucleotides read TGCAGCGCCCACGCGGGACAGGGGGAATACGAGCAGTACTTC.

For the CDR3, the DNA is TGTGCCAGCAGCTTAGGCACAGGGGGCCCCACAGATACGCAGTATTTT. It yields the protein CASSLGTGGPTDTQYF. V gene TRBV7-3 combines with J gene TRBJ2-3; 9 bases are shared with TRBD1. There are 16 residues in the CDR3. Germline V CDR1 and CDR2: SGHTA, FQGTGA. Trimming took 2 bases from V and 2 from J; bases not matched to a gene: 5.

In the case of this clone: Other DNA sequences within the sample encode an identical CDR3. CDR3 protein: CASSIQGNQPQHF. As DNA, the CDR3 is TGTGCCAGCAGTATCCAGGGCAATCAGCCCCAGCATTTT. The chain couples TRBV27 to TRBJ1-5; D call uncertain. The germline V gene encodes CDR1 MNHEY and CDR2 SMNVEV (reference sequence). CDR3 length: 13 amino acids. Trimming pared 5 bases from V and 2 bases from J, leaving 7 bases between.

This clone was counted a single time. The chain recombines TRBV7-2 with TRBJ1-6, with 8 bases lining up with TRBD1. The CDR3 sequence is 14 residues long. CDR1 and CDR2 from the germline V gene are SGHTA and FQGNSA. With 5 bases clipped from V and 6 bases from J, the junction kept 3 bases outside the gene matches. CDR3 in amino acids: CASSGTGGNSPLHF. The CDR3 DNA follows: TGTGCCAGCAGCGGAACAGGGGGTAATTCACCCCTCCACTTT. Variable domain in full (rest from reference TRBV7-2 and TRBJ1-6): GAGVSQSPSNKVTEKGKDVELRCDPISGHTALYWYRQSLGQGLEFLIYFQGNSAPDKSGLPSDRFSAERTGGSVSTLTIQRTQQEDSAVYLCASSGTGGNSPLHFGNGTRLTVT.

This clone was seen a single time. The chain recombines TRBV19 with TRBJ2-7, with 7 bases matching TRBD2. This CDR3 is 14 amino acids long. The V segment lost 6 bases and the J segment 4 bases; nucleotides outside the gene matches: 9. Germline-derived CDR1 and CDR2 are LNHDA and SQIVND (reference sequence). CDR3 loop: CASSTGRLAYEQYF. The CDR3 nucleotides read TGTGCCAGTAGCACCGGGAGGCTCGCTTACGAGCAGTACTTC.